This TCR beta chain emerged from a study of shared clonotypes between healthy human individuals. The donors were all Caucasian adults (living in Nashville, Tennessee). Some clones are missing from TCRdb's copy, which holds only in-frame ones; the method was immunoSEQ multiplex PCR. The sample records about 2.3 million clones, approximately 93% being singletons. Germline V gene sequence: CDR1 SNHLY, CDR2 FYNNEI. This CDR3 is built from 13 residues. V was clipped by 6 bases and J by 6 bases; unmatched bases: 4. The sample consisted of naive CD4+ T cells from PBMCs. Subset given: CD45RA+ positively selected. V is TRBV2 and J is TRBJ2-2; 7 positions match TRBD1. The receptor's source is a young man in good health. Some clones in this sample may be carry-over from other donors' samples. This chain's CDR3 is CASRETGAGELFF. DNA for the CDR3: TGTGCCAGCAGGGAAACAGGGGCCGGGGAGCTGTTTTTT.